Reported below is one T cell receptor beta chain. The antigen is not known. Trimming pared 0 bases from V and 2 bases from J, leaving 11 bases between. CDR3 length equals 15 residues. From germline, CDR1 is SGHDT and CDR2 YYEEEE. The record originates from a study of tumor-infiltrating lymphocytes in primary liver carcinoma. At the level of the study: T1-T3 N0M0 was the stage of the tumors, which were about 4.2 to 11 cm across.

The authors took blood RNA from unsorted whole blood and also extracted germline DNA. Prior to the surgical procedure, about 4 milliliters of peripheral blood were collected. With a constant-region primer, TCR beta cDNA was made from approximately 450 ng of total RNA. It was through three nested multiplex PCR rounds of slightly modified ARM-PCR that TCR beta libraries arose. Primers for the first two PCR rounds were TRBV1-TRBV30 forward primers and a C-beta reverse primer (approximately 10 cycles per round). TCRdb re-derived calls from the multiplex PCR reads in MiXCR, one entry per CDR3 protein. The sample carries some 320,000 distinct CDR3 sequences, around three fifths recorded once. Whole-study findings and limits: Top-250-clone fractions were significantly higher in tumors than in blood (p = 0.039).

The clonotype was recovered from a man aged 35-49 years with primary liver carcinoma and hepatitis B virus infection. The gene calls are TRBV5-6 and TRBJ1-2; D is unclear. The specimen was peripheral blood. CDR3 DNA: TGTGCCAGCAGCTTGGTGACACTTAGAAACTATGGCTACACCTTC. It yields the protein CASSLVTLRNYGYTF.